A single T cell receptor (beta chain) is shown here with its context. This specimen comes from a study of blood T cell repertoires in COVID-19. Here immunoSEQ multiplex PCR was the method, and the copy in TCRdb shows in-frame clones only, minus some. Among approximately 280,000 clones listed, 85% were seen once. V shed 5 bases and J 4 bases; nucleotides not matched to a gene: 3. Germline CDR1 and CDR2: SGHDN and FVKESK. The CDR3 runs 14 residues. The genes are TRBV14 and TRBJ1-1; 11 bases map to TRBD1. This receptor was identified in a woman in her fifties or sixties who had recovered from COVID-19. The sequenced sample consisted of PBMCs or T cells enriched from blood (not recorded which). The CDR3 bases are TGTGCCAGCAGCGGACAGGGGGCAGTCACTGAAGCTTTCTTT. This codes for CASSGQGAVTEAFF.